This T cell receptor (beta chain) was sequenced for a study of blood T cell repertoires in COVID-19. Study background: The United States, Italy and Spain supplied acute and convalescent COVID-19 samples.

Per the authors' pipeline: Estimated nucleated cell counts came from reference gene primer amplification. Sequenced by immunoSEQ multiplex PCR; TCRdb stores in-frame clones only, minus some. V, J and clone size are those of that table, while D and trimming were read from the DNA. This repertoire shows some 410,000 clones, around nine tenths found once; its top ten account for approximately 0.96%. Germline values: CDR1 SGHRS, CDR2 YFSETQ. The CDR3 is 13 residues long. After removal of 4 bases from V and 9 bases from J, the junction contained 4 bases not matched to a gene. The chain recombines TRBV5-1 with TRBJ2-1; TRBD2 matches at 10 bases. The sequenced material came from PBMCs or T cells enriched from blood (not recorded which). This clonotype was sampled from a woman in her 30s with acute COVID-19. The CDR3 is CASSGTSDGEQFF. DNA of the CDR3: TGCGCCAGCAGCGGGACTAGCGATGGTGAGCAGTTCTTC.